The 28 T cell receptor beta chains reported below all come from one sample, sequenced in a study of T cell responses to AZD1222 COVID-19 vaccine. Sequencing was performed with immunoSEQ multiplex PCR; in TCRdb, only in-frame clones are kept and a portion is missing. The table includes around 200,000 clones, just over 85% detected once. The sample was peripheral blood, taken on day 0 of AZD1222 vaccination. The receptor source for this set is an adult in good health.

The chain joins TRBV3-1 (or the pseudogene TRBV3-2) to TRBJ1-1; D is uncertain. CDR3 length: 12 amino acids. Trimming stripped 3 bases from V and 3 bases from J, with 5 bases between. Germline V lookup: CDR1 LGHDT, CDR2 YNNKEL (reference sequence). The chain's CDR3 is CASSQLDTEAFF. The CDR3 nucleotides are TGTGCCAGCAGCCAGTTGGACACTGAAGCTTTCTTT.

Comments on this clone: Different DNA sequences within this sample yield the same CDR3. V gene TRBV19 combines with J gene TRBJ1-1, with D hard to call. Germline V gives CDR1 LNHDA, CDR2 SQIVND (reference sequence). The length of the CDR3 is 13 residues. The germline V and J ends were trimmed by 3 bases and 1 base, with 6 bases remaining between them. CDR3 protein: CASSIRENTEAFF. DNA of the CDR3: TGTGCCAGTAGTATTCGTGAGAACACTGAAGCTTTCTTT.

The V call is TRBV28, the J call TRBJ1-2; D remains unclear. Deletions cut 5 bases from V and 2 bases from J, with 12 bases between. The V gene's germline CDR1 is MDHEN and CDR2 SYDVKM. The CDR3 loop spans 14 amino acids. The CDR3 here is CASSLPGSNYGYTF. CDR3 sequence (DNA): TGTGCCAGCAGTCTCCCGGGATCCAACTATGGCTACACCTTC.

This chain connects TRBV28 to TRBJ2-5; 7 positions match TRBD1. Germline V gene sequence: CDR1 MDHEN, CDR2 SYDVKM. The CDR3 totals 14 residues. V dropped 6 bases and J dropped 5; count of bases not matched to a gene: 9. DNA of the CDR3: TGTGCCAGCAGGGGGGACAGCGCAAGGGAGACCCAGTACTTC. This codes for CASRGDSARETQYF.

This sequence joins TRBV6-5 and TRBJ1-5, with TRBD1 identical over 9 bases. Germline CDR1 and CDR2: MNHEY and SVGAGI. V dropped 5 bases and J dropped 6; count of bases not matched to a gene: 8. The CDR3 spans 15 residues. Here the CDR3 reads CASSQTGGYTQPQHF. In nucleotides, the CDR3 is TGTGCCAGCAGTCAGACAGGGGGGTATACTCAGCCCCAGCATTTT.

V and J are TRBV3-1 (or the pseudogene TRBV3-2) and TRBJ2-7; D might be TRBD1 (5 bases). Per the germline V gene, CDR1 is LGHDT and CDR2 is YNNKEL (reference sequence). This CDR3 contains 15 residues. V was shortened by 6 bases and J by 3 bases, with 18 bases between the two germline ends. CDR3 region: CASSRRTLYRYEQYF. DNA for the CDR3: TGTGCCAGCAGTCGTAGGACACTTTACCGCTACGAGCAGTACTTC.

V gene TRBV13 combines with J gene TRBJ1-5; 9 bases are shared with TRBD1. This CDR3 has 18 amino acids. Germline V gene data show CDR1 as PRHDT and CDR2 as FYEKMQ (reference sequence). J lost 0 bases, V lost 5 bases, and 11 bases had no gene match. The CDR3 sequence: CASSPGTGNGYSNQPQHF. The CDR3 coding sequence is TGTGCCAGCAGCCCCGGGACAGGGAACGGTTATAGCAATCAGCCCCAGCATTTT.

The rearrangement links TRBV9 to TRBJ1-6; 7 bases align to TRBD1. Germline-derived CDR1 and CDR2 are SGDLS and YYNGEE. This CDR3 spans 15 amino acids. V shed 4 bases, J shed 6 bases, and the junction held 7 bases outside the gene matches. The DNA for the CDR3 is TGTGCCAGCAGCCCTAGACAGGGTACTAATTCACCCCTCCACTTT. Translation gives CASSPRQGTNSPLHF.

The rearrangement uses TRBV5-4 and TRBJ1-4; no firm D call. CDR1 and CDR2 from the germline V gene are SGHNT and YYREEE (reference sequence). Trimming cost V 3 bases and J 4 bases, with 7 bases left between them. The CDR3 contains 13 residues. The CDR3 nucleotides read TGTGCCAGCAGCTCCACAGTTAATGAAAAACTGTTTTTT. This encodes CASSSTVNEKLFF.

The chain joins TRBV6-5 to TRBJ2-5; TRBD2 matches 7 bases. V shed 0 bases, J shed 5 bases, and the junction held 9 bases outside the gene matches. The CDR3 is made up of 16 amino acids. In germline, CDR1 is MNHEY, CDR2 SVGAGI. For the CDR3, the DNA is TGTGCCAGCAGTTACTCTCTAGCGGTGGGCGAGGAGACCCAGTACTTC. It encodes CASSYSLAVGEETQYF.

The chain couples TRBV7-8 to TRBJ2-1, with 7 bases lining up with TRBD2. Germline CDR1 is SGHVS and CDR2 is FQNEAQ. Germline trimming cut 4 bases from V and 10 bases from J; bases unmatched to any gene: 4. The CDR3 is made up of 12 amino acids. This chain's CDR3 is CASSWTSWEQFF. CDR3 coding DNA: TGTGCCAGCAGCTGGACTAGTTGGGAGCAGTTCTTC.

V gene TRBV7-9 combines with J gene TRBJ2-3; D may match TRBD1 or TRBD2 (6 bases each). Germline lookup yields CDR1 SEHNR and CDR2 FQNEAQ (reference sequence). This CDR3 has 16 amino acids. Deletions cut 0 bases from V and 3 bases from J, with 13 bases between. CDR3 sequence (DNA): TGTGCCAGCAGCTTAGCACGGGGGCCATGGACAGATACGCAGTATTTT. Protein: CASSLARGPWTDTQYF. The full variable domain, completed using reference TRBV7-9 and TRBJ2-3, is DTGVSQNPRHKITKRGQNVTFRCDPISEHNRLYWYRQTLGQGPEFLTYFQNEAQLEKSRLLSDRFSAERPKGSFSTLEIQRTEQGDSAMYLCASSLARGPWTDTQYFGPGTRLTVL.

This chain connects TRBV7-3 to TRBJ2-3, with no clear D. This CDR3 contains 14 residues. Germline assignment: CDR1 SGHTA and CDR2 FQGTGA. V lost 1 base, J lost 1 base, and 6 bases lay in between. CDR3 sequence: CASSLRRGTDTQYF. The CDR3 DNA reads TGTGCCAGCAGCTTAAGACGGGGCACAGATACGCAGTATTTT.

The rearrangement uses TRBV28 and TRBJ2-7, with 7 bases aligning to TRBD2. This CDR3 has 14 amino acids. Germline CDR1 is MDHEN and CDR2 is SYDVKM. The junction had 3 bases not matched to a gene; V was cut back by 2 bases and J by 2 bases. In nucleotides, the CDR3 is TGTGCCAGCAGTTTAGGGCGGGGGACCTACGAGCAGTACTTC. It yields the protein CASSLGRGTYEQYF.

The chain employs TRBV7-2 and TRBJ2-3; possible D gene TRBD1, 6 bases. The V end lost 7 bases, the J end lost 5 bases, and 19 bases lay between the germline ends. Germline V gene lookup returns CDR1 SGHTA and CDR2 FQGNSA. The CDR3 extends over 15 amino acids. This chain's CDR3 is CASNLWGLQVDTQYF. The CDR3, as DNA: TGTGCCAGCAACCTTTGGGGGCTCCAGGTAGATACGCAGTATTTT.

The chain carries TRBV5-1 and TRBJ2-2, with D hard to call. The CDR3 sequence is 11 residues long. V dropped 4 bases and J dropped 6 bases, with 4 bases sitting between them. The germline V gene has CDR1 SGHRS and CDR2 YFSETQ. CDR3 amino acids: CASSLPGELFF. The DNA of the CDR3 is TGCGCCAGCAGCCTCCCCGGGGAGCTGTTTTTT.

This clone occurred once. The chain combines TRBV7-9 with TRBJ2-5; 7 positions agree with TRBD2. CDR1 is SEHNR, CDR2 FQNEAQ, per germline (reference sequence). This CDR3 region has 19 residues. V lost 3 bases, J lost 1 base, and 17 bases stayed unmatched. The CDR3 reads CASSFSHLFPGGFQETQYF. The CDR3 nucleotides read TGTGCCAGCAGCTTCTCACACCTATTTCCGGGAGGCTTCCAAGAGACCCAGTACTTC.

The chain employs TRBV18 and TRBJ2-7, with 7 bases aligning to TRBD2. In germline, CDR1 is KGHSH, CDR2 LQKENI. CDR3 size: 12 residues. Trimming at V came to 8 bases and at J to 9 bases, leaving 10 bases not matched to a gene. The CDR3 DNA is TGTGCCAGCGAAGGGCGGGAGCTTGGGCAGTACTTC. Translated: CASEGRELGQYF. Using reference TRBV18 and TRBJ2-7 for the parts outside the CDR3, the full variable domain is NAGVMQNPRHLVRRRGQEARLRCSPMKGHSHVYWYRQLPEEGLKFMVYLQKENIIDESGMPKERFSAEFPKEGPSILRIQQVVRGDSAAYFCASEGRELGQYFGPGTRLTVT.

J is TRBJ2-7 and V is TRBV7-8; D ambiguous. The ends were cut back, 5 bases at V and 3 bases at J, with 14 bases in the middle. The germline V gene encodes CDR1 SGHVS and CDR2 FQNEAQ. The CDR3 is 14 amino acids. CDR3 in DNA: TGTGCCAGCAGCCAAACCTCGACAATCTACGAGCAGTACTTC. The encoded protein is CASSQTSTIYEQYF.

The V gene is TRBV27, the J gene TRBJ2-3; 10 bases line up with TRBD2. Germline assignment: CDR1 MNHEY and CDR2 SMNVEV (reference sequence). The CDR3 consists of 19 residues. Trimming removed 0 bases from V and 1 base from J; junction bases left unmatched: 10. DNA of the CDR3: TGTGCCAGCAGTTTATCGATTTCGGGACTAGCGCTACGCACAGATACGCAGTATTTT. Protein: CASSLSISGLALRTDTQYF.

The chain employs TRBV2 and TRBJ1-5; D is undetermined. Germline lookup yields CDR1 SNHLY and CDR2 FYNNEI. CDR3 length: 14 amino acids. V was shortened by 6 bases and J by 2 bases, with 11 bases between the two germline ends. As DNA, the CDR3 is TGTGCCAGCAGCCAGGACGGCCGCAATCAGCCCCAGCATTTT. Translation: CASSQDGRNQPQHF.

A single count supports this clone. The chain links TRBV5-1 to TRBJ1-2, with 8 positions matching TRBD1. V was clipped by 7 bases and J by 4 bases; unmatched bases: 9. Germline CDR1 and CDR2: SGHRS and YFSETQ. The CDR3 extends over 14 amino acids. The CDR3 spells CASGEQGAGYGYTF. The DNA for the CDR3 is TGCGCCAGCGGGGAGCAGGGGGCCGGCTATGGCTACACCTTC.

The J gene is TRBJ1-5, the V gene TRBV7-2; D remains ambiguous. Germline V gene sequence: CDR1 SGHTA, CDR2 FQGNSA. The CDR3 is 12 residues long. V lost 2 bases and J 6 bases, leaving 5 bases between the germline ends. CDR3: CASSLQSQPQHF. CDR3 nucleotide sequence: TGTGCCAGCAGCTTACAGAGTCAGCCCCAGCATTTT.

This clone was observed a handful of times. CDR3 DNA: TGCGCCAGCAGCCGGGACAGGGCCTCAACTAATGAAAAACTGTTTTTT. Protein product: CASSRDRASTNEKLFF. The genes are TRBV5-1 and TRBJ1-4; 9 nucleotides line up with TRBD1. CDR1 SGHRS and CDR2 YFSETQ come from the germline V gene. This CDR3 comprises 16 residues. Germline trimming cut 4 bases from V and 0 bases from J; bases unmatched to any gene: 4.

This sequence joins TRBV5-5 and TRBJ2-3, with 11 bases fitting TRBD2. CDR3 length: 16 amino acids. After removal of 0 bases from V and 4 bases from J, the junction contained 4 bases not matched to a gene. Germline V gene data show CDR1 as SGHKS and CDR2 as YYEKEE (reference sequence). CDR3 region: CASSLALAGGPDTQYF. CDR3 coding DNA: TGTGCCAGCAGCTTGGCGCTAGCGGGGGGCCCAGATACGCAGTATTTT. The variable domain in full, completed from reference TRBV5-5 and TRBJ2-3, reads DAGVTQSPTHLIKTRGQQVTLRCSPISGHKSVSWYQQVLGQGPQFIFQYYEKEERGRGNFPDRFSARQFPNYSSELNVNALLLGDSALYLCASSLALAGGPDTQYFGPGTRLTVL.

The chain has TRBV10-2 and TRBJ1-1, with D possibly TRBD1 on 6 matching bases. The germline V gene encodes CDR1 WSHSY and CDR2 SAAADI. With 4 bases removed from V and 1 base from J, the gap between germline ends came to 13 bases. The CDR3 is 15 residues long. CDR3 region: CASSVDSYPNTEAFF. The CDR3 DNA reads as TGCGCCAGCAGTGTGGACAGCTATCCGAACACTGAAGCTTTCTTT.

The chain carries TRBV18 and TRBJ1-3; a possible D gene is TRBD1 (5 bases). CDR1 is KGHSH, CDR2 LQKENI, per germline. The length of the CDR3 is 15 residues. V lost 0 bases to trimming and J lost 4 bases, with 10 bases between them. The CDR3 DNA is TGTGCCAGCTCACCACCGGTAGGGGACGGAAACACCATATATTTT. Protein sequence: CASSPPVGDGNTIYF.

V usage is TRBV3-1 (or the pseudogene TRBV3-2) and J usage is TRBJ2-7, with D unresolved. The germline V and J ends were trimmed by 4 bases and 7 bases, with 17 bases remaining between them. Germline V CDR1 and CDR2: LGHDT, YNNKEL (reference sequence). The CDR3 consists of 14 residues. CDR3 sequence: CASSLPGLGEEQYF. DNA for the CDR3: TGTGCCAGCAGCCTTCCGGGTCTTGGGGAAGAGCAGTACTTC.